Presented here are 9 T cell receptor beta chains from one specimen sequenced in a study of technical replicates of blood from a handful of donors. Libraries were prepared by immunoSEQ multiplex PCR; TCRdb keeps only in-frame clonotypes and omits some of them. The sample shows 15,000 to 18,000 clones, around 86% of them seen only once. Sequencing input: PBMCs. These TCRs come from a human donor in good health.

The chain carries TRBV10-3 and TRBJ2-1, with TRBD1 matching 9 bases. The CDR3 runs 11 residues. The germline V gene encodes CDR1 ENHRY and CDR2 SYGVKD. V shed 10 bases and J 8 bases; nucleotides not matched to a gene: 3. CDR3: CASRTGDEQFF. CDR3 sequence (DNA): TGTGCCAGCCGGACAGGGGATGAGCAGTTCTTC.

This chain joins TRBV9 and TRBJ1-1; 9 positions agree with TRBD1. CDR1 is SGDLS, CDR2 YYNGEE, per germline. The CDR3 is 17 residues long. The junction had 7 bases not matched to a gene; V was cut back by 1 base and J by 0 bases. CDR3: CASSVLGTGYMNTEAFF. The CDR3 DNA sequence: TGTGCCAGCAGCGTACTTGGGACAGGGTACATGAACACTGAAGCTTTCTTT.

The rearrangement links TRBV11-3 to TRBJ2-7; no clear D. V was clipped by 3 bases and J by 0 bases, with 9 bases between them. The CDR3 runs to 14 residues. Per the germline V gene, CDR1 is SGHNT and CDR2 is YENEEA. The CDR3 protein is CASSFDTGSYEQYF. For the CDR3, the DNA is TGTGCCAGCAGCTTTGACACTGGCTCCTACGAGCAGTACTTC. Using reference TRBV11-3 and TRBJ2-7 for the parts outside the CDR3, the full variable domain is EAGVVQSPRYKIIEKKQPVAFWCNPISGHNTLYWYLQNLGQGPELLIRYENEEAVDDSQLPKDRFSAERLKGVDSTLKIQPAELGDSAVYLCASSFDTGSYEQYFGPGTRLTVT.

This chain connects TRBV19 to TRBJ2-7, with 7 bases matching TRBD2. In germline, CDR1 is LNHDA, CDR2 SQIVND (reference sequence). The CDR3 is made up of 18 amino acids. The V gene end was trimmed by 3 bases and the J gene end by 2 bases; junction bases not matched to a gene: 16. The CDR3 sequence is CASSIHLLSGPRTYEQYF. Written as DNA, the CDR3 is TGTGCCAGTAGTATCCACTTACTTAGCGGGCCTAGAACCTACGAGCAGTACTTC.

The chain combines TRBV5-1 with TRBJ2-3, with D maybe TRBD1 (6 bases). The CDR3 loop spans 14 amino acids. V was cut by 5 bases and J by 3 bases, with 13 bases left in between. Germline CDR1 is SGHRS and CDR2 is YFSETQ. The CDR3 sequence is CASRQGTNTDTQYF. The DNA for the CDR3 is TGCGCCAGCAGACAGGGCACAAATACAGATACGCAGTATTTT.

CDR3 DNA: TGTGCCAGCAGCGTAGTAGGGGCCAACTATGGCTACACCTTC. This encodes CASSVVGANYGYTF. The genes are TRBV9 and TRBJ1-2, with D perhaps TRBD1 (5 bases). This CDR3 is 14 amino acids long. Germline V gives CDR1 SGDLS, CDR2 YYNGEE. V was trimmed by 0 bases and J by 2 bases, leaving 8 bases between them.

The J gene is TRBJ1-6, the V gene TRBV6-1; TRBD1 matches at 10 bases. This CDR3 comprises 15 residues. V dropped 0 bases and J dropped 10; count of bases not matched to a gene: 3. Germline CDR1 and CDR2: MNHNS and SASEGT. For the CDR3, the DNA is TGTGCCAGCAGTGAAGCGGAGACAGGGGGCTCACCCCTCCACTTT. The encoded protein is CASSEAETGGSPLHF.

The CDR3 coding sequence is TGTGCCAGCAGCTACGGGTCTACTCAAGAGACCCAGTACTTC. This sequence encodes CASSYGSTQETQYF. The rearrangement links TRBV5-4 to TRBJ2-5; no clear D gene. V lost 3 bases to trimming and J lost 2 bases, with 11 bases between them. The CDR3 extends over 14 amino acids. Germline V lookup: CDR1 SGHNT, CDR2 YYREEE (reference sequence).

The chain joins TRBV4-2 to TRBJ1-1; tentatively, D is TRBD1 (6 bases). V was trimmed by 2 bases and J by 1 base, leaving 11 bases between them. Germline CDR1 reads LGHNA; CDR2 reads YNFKEQ. The CDR3 consists of 15 residues. The CDR3 sequence: CASSQPTGRNTEAFF. CDR3 DNA sequence: TGTGCCAGCAGCCAACCGACAGGACGGAACACTGAAGCTTTCTTT.